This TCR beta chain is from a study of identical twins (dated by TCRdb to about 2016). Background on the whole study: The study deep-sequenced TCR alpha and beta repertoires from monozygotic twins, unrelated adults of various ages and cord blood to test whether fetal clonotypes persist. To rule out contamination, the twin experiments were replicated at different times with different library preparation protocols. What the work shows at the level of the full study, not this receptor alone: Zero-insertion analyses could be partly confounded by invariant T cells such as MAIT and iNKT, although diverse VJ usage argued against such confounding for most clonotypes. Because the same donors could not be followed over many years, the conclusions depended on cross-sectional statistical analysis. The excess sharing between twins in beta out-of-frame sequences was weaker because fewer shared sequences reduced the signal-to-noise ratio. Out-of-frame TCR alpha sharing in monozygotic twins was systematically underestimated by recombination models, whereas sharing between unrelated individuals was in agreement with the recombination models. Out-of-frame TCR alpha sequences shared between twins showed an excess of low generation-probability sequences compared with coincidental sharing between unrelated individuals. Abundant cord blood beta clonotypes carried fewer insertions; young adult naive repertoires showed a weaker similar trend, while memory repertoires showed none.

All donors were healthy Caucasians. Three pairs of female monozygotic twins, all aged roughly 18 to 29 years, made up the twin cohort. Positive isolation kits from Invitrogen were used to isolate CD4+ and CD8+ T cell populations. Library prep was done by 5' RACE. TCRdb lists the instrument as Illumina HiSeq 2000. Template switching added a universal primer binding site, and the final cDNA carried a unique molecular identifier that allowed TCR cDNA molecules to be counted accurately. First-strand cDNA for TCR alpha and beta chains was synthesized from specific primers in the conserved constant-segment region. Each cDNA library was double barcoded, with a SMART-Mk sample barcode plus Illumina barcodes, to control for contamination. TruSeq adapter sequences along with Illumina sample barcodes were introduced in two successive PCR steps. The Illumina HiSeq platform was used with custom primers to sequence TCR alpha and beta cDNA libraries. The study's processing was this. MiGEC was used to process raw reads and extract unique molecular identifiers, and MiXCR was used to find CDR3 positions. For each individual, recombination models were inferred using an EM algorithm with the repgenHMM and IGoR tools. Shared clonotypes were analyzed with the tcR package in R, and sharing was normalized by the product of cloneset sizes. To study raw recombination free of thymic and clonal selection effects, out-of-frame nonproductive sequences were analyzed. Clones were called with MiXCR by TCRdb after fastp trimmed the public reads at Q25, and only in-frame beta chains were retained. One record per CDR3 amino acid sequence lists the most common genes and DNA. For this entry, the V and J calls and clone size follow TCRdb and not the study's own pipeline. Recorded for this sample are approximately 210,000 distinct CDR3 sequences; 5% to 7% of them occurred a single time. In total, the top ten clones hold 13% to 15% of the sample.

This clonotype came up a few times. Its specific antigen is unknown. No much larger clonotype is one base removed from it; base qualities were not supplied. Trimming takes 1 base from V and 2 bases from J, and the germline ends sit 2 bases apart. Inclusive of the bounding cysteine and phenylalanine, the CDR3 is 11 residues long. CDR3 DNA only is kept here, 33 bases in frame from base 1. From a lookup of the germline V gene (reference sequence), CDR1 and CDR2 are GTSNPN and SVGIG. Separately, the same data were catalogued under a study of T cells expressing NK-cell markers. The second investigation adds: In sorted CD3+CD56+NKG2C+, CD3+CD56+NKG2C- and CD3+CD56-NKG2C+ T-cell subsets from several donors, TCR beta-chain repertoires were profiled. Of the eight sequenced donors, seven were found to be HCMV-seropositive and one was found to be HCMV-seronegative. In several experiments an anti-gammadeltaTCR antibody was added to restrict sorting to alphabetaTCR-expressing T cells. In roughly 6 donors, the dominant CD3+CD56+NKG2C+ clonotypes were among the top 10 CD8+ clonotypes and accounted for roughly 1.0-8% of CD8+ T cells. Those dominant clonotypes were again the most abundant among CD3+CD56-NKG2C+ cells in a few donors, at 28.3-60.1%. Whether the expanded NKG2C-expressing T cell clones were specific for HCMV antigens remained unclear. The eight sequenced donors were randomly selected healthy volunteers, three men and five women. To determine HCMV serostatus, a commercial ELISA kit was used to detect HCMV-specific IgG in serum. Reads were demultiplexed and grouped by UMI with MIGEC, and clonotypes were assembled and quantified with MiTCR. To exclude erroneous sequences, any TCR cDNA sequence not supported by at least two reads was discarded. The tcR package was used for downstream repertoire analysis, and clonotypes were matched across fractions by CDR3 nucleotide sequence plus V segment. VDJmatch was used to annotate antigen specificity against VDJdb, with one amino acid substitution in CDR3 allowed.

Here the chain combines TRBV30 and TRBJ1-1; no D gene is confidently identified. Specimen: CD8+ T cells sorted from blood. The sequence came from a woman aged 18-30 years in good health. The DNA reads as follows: TGTGCCTGGAGTGATAACACTGAAGCTTTCTTT. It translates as CAWSDNTEAFF.